This T cell receptor beta chain was obtained from a study of cytomegalovirus exposure and HLA in healthy donors. As regards this clone: Its antigen remains unknown.

The study, taken as a whole, reports: Cytomegalovirus-associated TCR beta chains were listed, numbering approximately 150. In an earlier analysis, productive rearrangement rates for most beta V segments clustered near 87% or 30%.

The primer mix had 60 Vbeta and 13 Jbeta primers. The protocol was immunoSEQ multiplex PCR, while the TCRdb copy is restricted to in-frame clones and leaves out a portion. The table includes around 200,000 clones, 79% detected once. Trimming removed 6 bases from V and 5 bases from J, with 11 bases in between. CDR1 and CDR2 from the germline V gene are SEHNR and FQNEAQ (reference sequence). CDR3 length equals 12 residues. The sequencing input was PBMCs. This clonotype was obtained from a man in his fifties or sixties in good health and CMV-seronegative. The chain carries TRBV7-9 and TRBJ2-7; D is unclear. For the CDR3, the DNA is TGTGCCAGCAGTTGGCTTCTGGACGAGCAGTACTTC. It yields the protein CASSWLLDEQYF.